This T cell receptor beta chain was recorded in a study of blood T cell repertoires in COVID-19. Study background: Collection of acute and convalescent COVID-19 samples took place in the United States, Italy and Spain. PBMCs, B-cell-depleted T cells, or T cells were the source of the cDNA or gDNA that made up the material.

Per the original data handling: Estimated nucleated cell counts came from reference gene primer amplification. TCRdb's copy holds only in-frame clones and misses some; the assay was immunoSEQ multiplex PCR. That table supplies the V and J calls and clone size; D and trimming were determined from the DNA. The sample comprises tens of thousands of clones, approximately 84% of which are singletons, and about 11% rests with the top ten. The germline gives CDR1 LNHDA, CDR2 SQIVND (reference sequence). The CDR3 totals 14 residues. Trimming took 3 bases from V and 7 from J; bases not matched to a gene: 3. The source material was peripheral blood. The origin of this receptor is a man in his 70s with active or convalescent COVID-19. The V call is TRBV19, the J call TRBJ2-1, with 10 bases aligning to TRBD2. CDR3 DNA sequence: TGTGCCAGTAGTATCTCGGGACTAGCGAATGAGCAGTTCTTC. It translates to CASSISGLANEQFF.